This is a list of T cell receptor beta chains from one sample in a study of OX40 agonist ivuxolimab in advanced cancers. TCRdb's copy holds only in-frame clones and misses some; the assay was immunoSEQ multiplex PCR. The sample yields 35,000 to 50,000 clones, roughly 91% seen once. The starting material was CD4+ or CD8+ T cells sorted from blood, obtained in a trial of the OX40 agonist ivuxolimab. These receptors all come from an adult with an advanced solid tumor such as melanoma, head and neck, liver or kidney cancer. The CDR3 runs from the conserved cysteine through the conserved F or W. The order of the fields is D gene, V gene, clone size, J gene, CDR3 length, CDR3 DNA, CDR3 protein. A D gene is named only where the DNA matches it firmly. Only some rows state a clone size, as once, few, many or a class for expanded clones.

.	TRBV9	.	TRBJ2-7	12	TGTGCCAGCAGCGTTCCGATTTACGAGCAGTACTTC	CASSVPIYEQYF
TRBD1	TRBV5-5	.	TRBJ1-1	16	TGTGCCAGCAGCCCCGGGACAGGGTACGTGAACACTGAAGCTTTCTTT	CASSPGTGYVNTEAFF
.	TRBV6-1	.	TRBJ1-2	14	TGTGCCAGCAGTGAAGCGACGGGGTCCTATGGCTACACCTTC	CASSEATGSYGYTF
TRBD2	TRBV7-9	.	TRBJ2-1	16	TGTGCCAGCAGCTTACCTCAGGGAGGGGTTTTTGATGAGCAGTTCTTC	CASSLPQGGVFDEQFF
.	TRBV9	.	TRBJ1-2	15	TGTGCCAGCAGCGTAGGGGGGTTAGCTAACTATGGCTACACCTTC	CASSVGGLANYGYTF
.	TRBV2	.	TRBJ1-2	14	TGTGCCAGCAGGGGGGCGGCAGGGGACTATGGCTACACCTTC	CASRGAAGDYGYTF
TRBD1	TRBV5-1	.	TRBJ1-2	15	TGCGCCAGCAGCTTCGGGGACAGCCCTTACTATGGCTACACCTTC	CASSFGDSPYYGYTF
TRBD1	TRBV4-3	.	TRBJ2-3	15	TGCGCCAGCAGCGGGACAGGGCATTTCACAGATACGCGGTATTTT	CASSGTGHFTDTRYF
TRBD2	TRBV18	.	TRBJ2-1	14	TGTGCCAGCTCACGCGGACTAGCGACAGATGAGCAGTTCTTC	CASSRGLATDEQFF
.	TRBV7-2	.	TRBJ2-7	13	TGTGCCAGCAGCCCCAGGGTGGTCGACGAGCAGTACTTC	CASSPRVVDEQYF
TRBD1	TRBV5-5	.	TRBJ1-2	15	TGTGCCAGCAGCTTGACCGGACAGGGAAGCTATGGCTACACCTTC	CASSLTGQGSYGYTF
TRBD1	TRBV29-1	.	TRBJ1-2	14	TGCAGCGTTGATTCCCGCAGGGGGCACGATGGCTACACCTTC	CSVDSRRGHDGYTF
.	TRBV28	.	TRBJ1-4	15	TGTGCCAGCAGCGCCCTAGGGCAGAATAATGAAAAACTGTTTTTT	CASSALGQNNEKLFF
.	TRBV28	.	TRBJ2-3	15	TGTGCCAGCAGCGGCTTTGGAAGGCAGGGGGATACGCAGTATTTT	CASSGFGRQGDTQYF
TRBD2	TRBV19	.	TRBJ2-3	16	TGTGCCAGTAGTATTAGGCGGGGGGGTACACCTTATACGCAGTATTTT	CASSIRRGGTPYTQYF
.	TRBV28	.	TRBJ2-5	15	TGTGCCAGCAGTTTCCGTAGGGGTTTTAAAGAGACCCAGTACTTC	CASSFRRGFKETQYF
TRBD1	TRBV19	.	TRBJ2-3	15	TGTGCCAGTAGTATCCGGACAGGCAGCACAGATACGCAGTATTTT	CASSIRTGSTDTQYF
.	TRBV11-1	.	TRBJ1-1	15	TGTGCCAGCAGCCCCTGGGGGGGCTCGAACACTGAAGCTTTCTTT	CASSPWGGSNTEAFF
.	TRBV6-1	.	TRBJ1-5	11	TGTGCCGTGAATCGGGGTCAGCCCCAGCATTTT	CAVNRGQPQHF
.	TRBV7-9	.	TRBJ1-4	12	TGTGCCAGCAGCTTCGGTAATGAAAAACTGTTTTTT	CASSFGNEKLFF
.	TRBV5-1	.	TRBJ2-1	16	TGCGCCAGCTACCCGGGGGGCTCCTACTCCTACAATGAGCAGTTCTTC	CASYPGGSYSYNEQFF
.	TRBV19	once	TRBJ2-1	17	TGTGCCAGTAGTAAAGAGGGATACAGTCTACGGTACAATGAGCAGTTCTTC	CASSKEGYSLRYNEQFF
TRBD1	TRBV5-4	.	TRBJ2-5	14	TGTGCCAGCAGCTCGGGGACAGCCCAAGAGACCCAGTACTTC	CASSSGTAQETQYF
.	TRBV11-3	.	TRBJ1-6	13	TGTGCCAGCAGCTACAGTAGGGATTCACCCCTCCACTTT	CASSYSRDSPLHF
.	TRBV12-5	.	TRBJ2-2	12	TGTGCTAGTGGTTTGGATGGCGGGGAGCTGTTTTTT	CASGLDGGELFF
.	TRBV2	.	TRBJ2-2	16	TGTGCCAGCAGTGAAGCGCAACGGCAGACTACCGGGGAGCTGTTTTTT	CASSEAQRQTTGELFF
.	TRBV2	few	TRBJ2-1	15	TGTGCCAGCAGGGGTGGGGGGGCCCCTTACAATGAGCAGTTCTTC	CASRGGGAPYNEQFF
.	TRBV29-1	.	TRBJ2-7	11	TGCAGCGACAGGGAATGTACCGAGCAGTACTTC	CSDRECTEQYF
.	TRBV5-4	.	TRBJ1-2	13	TGTGCCAGCAGCGAAGTGGGAGCGTATGGCTACACCTTC	CASSEVGAYGYTF
.	TRBV15	.	TRBJ1-3	16	TGTGCCACCAGCAGAGACGTTACAGCGTCTGGAAACACCATATATTTT	CATSRDVTASGNTIYF
TRBD1	TRBV18	.	TRBJ1-1	15	TGTGCCAGCTCACCACCGGCAGGGGGGAACACTGAAGCTTTCTTT	CASSPPAGGNTEAFF
.	TRBV7-8	.	TRBJ2-2	16	TGTGCCAGCAGCTTGGGCGCGGCAAATTCTGTCCGGGAGCTGTTTTTT	CASSLGAANSVRELFF
.	TRBV7-2	.	TRBJ1-5	15	TGTGCCAGCAGCTTAGAGGGGATGAGCAATCAGCCCCAGCATTTT	CASSLEGMSNQPQHF
.	TRBV5-3	.	TRBJ1-2	16	TGTGCCAGAAGCGGGACCTCCATTTACCTAAACTATGGCTACACCTTC	CARSGTSIYLNYGYTF
.	TRBV19	.	TRBJ1-5	16	TGTGCCAGTAGTATAATTGAGGGGACTAGCAATCAGCCCCAGCATTTT	CASSIIEGTSNQPQHF
TRBD2	TRBV7-2	.	TRBJ2-3	12	TGTGCCAGCAGCCTCCGCGGGGGGACGCAGTATTTT	CASSLRGGTQYF
TRBD2	TRBV5-4	once	TRBJ2-3	16	TGTGCCAGCAGCCCTGGGACTAGCGGGGACCCAGATACGCAGTATTTT	CASSPGTSGDPDTQYF
.	TRBV27	.	TRBJ2-3	14	TGTGCCAGCAGTTCTGGACAGAACCGGGATACGCAGTATTTT	CASSSGQNRDTQYF
.	TRBV6-1	few	TRBJ1-2	14	TGTGCCAGCTATTCGGGGTTATACGACTATGGCTACACCTTC	CASYSGLYDYGYTF
.	TRBV7-9	.	TRBJ1-2	15	TGTGCCAGCAGTTATGGGGGGGCATCGGACTATGGCTACACCTTC	CASSYGGASDYGYTF
.	TRBV6-5	.	TRBJ2-7	13	TGTGCCAGCAGTACAGGGATGGGCTACGAGCAGTACTTC	CASSTGMGYEQYF
.	TRBV5-1	.	TRBJ1-6	13	TGCGCCAGCAGGGAGCTGGGCAATTCACCCCTCCACTTT	CASRELGNSPLHF
.	TRBV28	.	TRBJ1-2	14	TGTGCCAGCAGTCGAACGGACACTAACTATGGCTACACCTTC	CASSRTDTNYGYTF
.	TRBV28	.	TRBJ1-2	14	TGTGCCAGCGACGAGTATAGCAATGGGTATGGCTACACCTTC	CASDEYSNGYGYTF
.	TRBV11-2	.	TRBJ2-3	15	TGTGCCAGCAGCGTCGACGGGACTAGCACAGATACGCAGTATTTT	CASSVDGTSTDTQYF
.	TRBV4-1	.	TRBJ1-2	14	TGCGCCAGCAGCCAAGCCGGGACTAACTATGGCTACACCTTC	CASSQAGTNYGYTF
.	TRBV27	.	TRBJ1-5	13	TGTGCCAGAGCGGACAGAGAAAATCAGCCCCAGCATTTT	CARADRENQPQHF
.	TRBV5-1	.	TRBJ1-4	13	TGCGCCAGCGGGGACCGGGTTAATGAAAAACTGTTTTTT	CASGDRVNEKLFF
.	TRBV7-3	.	TRBJ2-2	13	TGTGCCAGCAGCGCCGGGGGAGGCGGGGAGCTGTTTTTT	CASSAGGGGELFF
.	TRBV6-1	.	TRBJ2-7	13	TGTGCCACCCGTTGGGACTCCTCCTACGAGCAGTACTTC	CATRWDSSYEQYF